The T cell receptor (beta chain) described here comes from a study of Ad26.COV2.S vaccination and SARS-CoV-2 variants. TCRdb's copy holds only in-frame clones and misses some; the assay was immunoSEQ multiplex PCR. The data contain around 500,000 clones, about 89% of them singletons. Treatment reported: around 19 received Ad26.COV2.S at low or high dose, single or two shots; several received placebo; per-sample allocation not given. Repertoires come from day 63 after the first vaccine or placebo injection. Participants' vaccine, an Ad26 vector, delivered Wuhan-strain SARS-CoV-2 spike. Specimen: peripheral blood, collected in a trial of Ad26.COV2.S vaccine versus placebo. The clonotype originates from a person aged 18-65 years who received the Ad26.COV2.S COVID-19 vaccine or a placebo.

The CDR3 region is CSVEGAELNTEAFF. The CDR3 nucleotides are TGCAGCGTCGAGGGGGCAGAACTGAACACTGAAGCTTTCTTT. The chain links TRBV29-1 to TRBJ1-1, with 7 bases lining up with TRBD1. Looked up from germline, CDR1 is SQVTM and CDR2 is ANQGSEA. The ends lost 6 bases at V and 0 bases at J; junction bases unmatched: 7. There are 14 residues in the CDR3.